This T cell receptor beta chain derives from a study of blood T cell repertoires in COVID-19. For the study at large: Collection of acute and convalescent COVID-19 samples took place in the United States, Italy and Spain. T cells, B-cell-depleted T cells, or PBMCs provided the cDNA or gDNA that served as material.

The CDR3 has 15 residues. J was trimmed by 4 bases and V by 3 bases; bases with no gene match: 8. CDR1 is GTSNPN and CDR2 is SVGIG in the germline V gene (reference sequence). Original methodology: Reference gene primer amplification yielded estimated nucleated cell counts. Assay used: immunoSEQ multiplex PCR; TCRdb lists only in-frame clones, some missing. V and J calls and clone size are copied from that table; D and trimming were computed from the DNA. This repertoire shows 75,000 to 95,000 clones, about nine tenths found once; its top ten account for just over 2.5%. Sequenced input: peripheral blood. This sequence was found in a human donor in a cohort sampled during active COVID-19. The chain is built from TRBV30 and TRBJ2-3, with TRBD1 identical over 9 bases. CDR3 protein: CAWSVTGGRADTQYF. Written as DNA, the CDR3 is TGTGCCTGGAGCGTTACAGGGGGCAGGGCAGATACGCAGTATTTT. The variable domain in full, completed from reference TRBV30 and TRBJ2-3, reads SQTIHQWPATLVQPVGSPLSLECTVEGTSNPNLYWYRQAAGRGLQLLFYSVGIGQISSEVPQNLSASRPQDRQFILSSKKLLLSDSGFYLCAWSVTGGRADTQYFGPGTRLTVL.